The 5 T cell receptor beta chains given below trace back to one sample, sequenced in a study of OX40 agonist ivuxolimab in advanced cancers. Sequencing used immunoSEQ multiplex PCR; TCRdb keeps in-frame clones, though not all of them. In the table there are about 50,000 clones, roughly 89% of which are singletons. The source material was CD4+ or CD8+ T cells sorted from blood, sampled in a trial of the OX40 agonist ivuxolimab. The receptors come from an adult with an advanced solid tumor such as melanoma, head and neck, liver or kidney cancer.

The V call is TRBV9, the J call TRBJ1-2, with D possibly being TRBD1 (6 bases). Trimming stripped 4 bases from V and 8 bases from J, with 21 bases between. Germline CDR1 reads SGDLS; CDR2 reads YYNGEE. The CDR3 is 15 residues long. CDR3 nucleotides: TGTGCCAGCAGCCCGAGGGGGGGGGCAAGGAAAGGCTACACCTTC. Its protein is CASSPRGGARKGYTF. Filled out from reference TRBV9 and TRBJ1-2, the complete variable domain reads DSGVTQTPKHLITATGQRVTLRCSPRSGDLSVYWYQQSLDQGLQFLIQYYNGEERAKGNILERFSAQQFPDLHSELNLSSLELGDSALYFCASSPRGGARKGYTFGSGTRLTVV.

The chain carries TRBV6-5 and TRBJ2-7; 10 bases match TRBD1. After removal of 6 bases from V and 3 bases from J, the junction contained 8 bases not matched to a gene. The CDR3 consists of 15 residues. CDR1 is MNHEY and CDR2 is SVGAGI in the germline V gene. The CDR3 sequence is CASSIPGTGVYEQYF. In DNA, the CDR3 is TGTGCCAGCAGCATCCCGGGGACAGGGGTCTACGAGCAGTACTTC.

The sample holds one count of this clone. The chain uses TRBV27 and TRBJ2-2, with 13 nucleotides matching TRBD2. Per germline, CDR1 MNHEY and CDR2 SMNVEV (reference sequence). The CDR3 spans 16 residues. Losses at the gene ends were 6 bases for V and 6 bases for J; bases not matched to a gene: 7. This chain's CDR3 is CASSWTSGRLSGELFF. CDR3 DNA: TGTGCCAGCAGCTGGACTAGCGGGAGACTTTCCGGGGAGCTGTTTTTT.

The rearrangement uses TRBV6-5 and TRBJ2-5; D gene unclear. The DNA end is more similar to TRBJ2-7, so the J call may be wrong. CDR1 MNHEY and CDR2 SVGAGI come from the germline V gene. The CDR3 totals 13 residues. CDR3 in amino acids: CASSYYGKSEQYF. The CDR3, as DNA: TGTGCCAGCAGTTACTATGGAAAAAGCGAGCAGTACTTC.

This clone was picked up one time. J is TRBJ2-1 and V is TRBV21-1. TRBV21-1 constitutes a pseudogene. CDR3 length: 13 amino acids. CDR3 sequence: CASSKGRRNEQFF. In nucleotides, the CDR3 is TGTGCCAGCAGCAAGGGAAGACGCAATGAGCAGTTCTTC.